This T cell receptor (beta chain) came from a study of shared clonotypes between healthy human individuals (dated by TCRdb to the early 2020s). Regarding the research as a whole: A couple of women and three men aged 18 to 49 years were included in the cohort. To increase sequencing depth and limit assay-specific biases, different laboratories used diverse techniques to prepare libraries and sequence TCR repertoires. Per donor, leukapheresis produced somewhere between about 0.8 and 9 billion PBMCs. To estimate repertoire size and how much clonotype sharing occurs between individuals, the study deeply sequenced the blood TCR repertoires of about five healthy adults. Broader findings and caveats from the paper: Sampling was restricted to blood, and TCR repertoires in tissues likely differ from the TCR repertoires found in blood. Pairwise subsampling indicated that sequencing depth was expected to affect the degree of clonotype sharing among donors. The genetic and exposure-history diversity represented was limited by the small number of donors.

The donors were healthy, HIV-negative adults with no recently reported acute infections or vaccinations. Every donor was a Caucasian adult residing in Nashville, Tennessee, USA. For unsorted samples, some 90 million PBMCs were counted, and genomic DNA was extracted using the QIAamp DNA Blood Mini kit. Blood was obtained by leukapheresis, after which PBMCs were separated by Ficoll-Histopaque density gradient centrifugation and cryopreserved in liquid nitrogen vapor phase. Using the deep immunoSEQ assay, TCR CDR3 regions were amplified from genomic DNA by multiplex PCR. Extracted genomic DNA from each cell subset was distributed evenly across all wells of several immunoSEQ 96-well plates, and each plate was treated as a replicate. For unsorted PBMC, approximately 300 ng of genomic DNA, equivalent to about 30,000 T cell genomes, went into each replicate PCR. Genomic DNA from unsorted PBMC was sequenced over ten immunoSEQ deep assay plates. Purified libraries were quantified with a Qubit 3.0 fluorometer, sized on a Bioanalyzer 2100, and re-quantified with the KAPA Library Quantification kit. Every immunoSEQ 96-well plate was sequenced on a separate single-read 150-cycle Illumina NextSeq 550 flow cell. As for how the authors treated the data: Because the immunoSEQ output included only junctional sequences and no quality scores, the filtering could not be the same as the filtering used for full-length reads. To assign V/J genes and CDR3, sequences were annotated using PyIR, a Python wrapper for IgBLAST v1.9, with IMGT germline references. Reads were filtered out if the reads had weak V/J assignments (E-value above 1e-6), no CDR3, stop codons, out-of-frame junctions, or ambiguous translated residues. A V3J clonotype was defined by an identical inferred V gene, J gene, and CDR3 amino acid sequence. To compute the percentage overlap between repertoires, the number of shared unique clonotypes was divided by the size of the smaller repertoire. Repertoire richness was assessed with RTK rarefaction, the Chao1 estimator, and Recon v2.1 estimates of unobserved clonotypes. In TCRdb, the immuneACCESS table is reduced to in-frame sequences with V and J assigned. These tables do not hold every clone; where another copy was compared, an unresolved V gene accounts for under half, and the others remain unexplained. V and J calls and clone size come straight from that table; D and trimming were deduced from the DNA. The sample profile shows approximately 440,000 clones; about 74% of them were found once. The top ten constitute approximately 12% of the sample.

On this clone itself: Which antigen it targets is not known. Base qualities were left out, and no much larger clone turns up one base away.

This clonotype was obtained from a woman aged 40-49 years in good health. Some clones in this sample may be carry-over from other donors' samples. Material: PBMCs.

The CDR3 reads CASSGLAGVWTGELFF. The DNA reads TGTGCCAGCAGCGGACTAGCGGGAGTGTGGACCGGGGAGCTGTTTTTT. The chain uses TRBV9 and TRBJ2-2; TRBD2 matches 12 bases in the middle. The CDR3, cysteine through phenylalanine, is 16 amino acids long. Only the CDR3 DNA is retained, 48 bases long and in frame from the first base. From V the trimming removes 3 bases and from J it removes 5 bases, while the gene matches leave 5 bases of the junction unaccounted for. In the germline V gene, CDR1 corresponds to SGDLS and CDR2 to YYNGEE.